The text below deals with one T cell receptor beta chain. It has no known antigen specificity. No base-level quality is on record; no much larger clone is a single base apart. Libraries came from RACE. Sequencing was performed on a NextSeq 500. During library preparation, unique molecular identifiers were attached to individual cDNA molecules so that TCRs could be counted quantitatively and reproducibly. For every blood RNA sample, sequencing covered both the TCR alpha and TCR beta chains. Processing in the source paper ran as follows. Samples had a median of roughly 99,000 TCRs, with a range from about 23,224 to 750,000. The Decombinator software suite was used to annotate the V, J and CDR3 of the TCR reads. Every sample was subsampled to the same number of TCRs (28,000) for the PS versus PT1 abundance plots. TCRs were defined as expanded if absent before sensitization and observed at least eight times at the 2-week time point. TCRdb cleaned the public reads at Q25 with fastp, built clones with MiXCR and kept in-frame beta chains. Rows merge per CDR3 protein into single entries with the most common DNA and genes. These V and J calls rely on TCRdb rather than the paper's analysis. The sample records over 75,000 distinct CDR3 sequences, approximately 11% of which are singletons. More than 0.85% of the sample comes from the top ten.

The sample is drawn from a study of human T cells and chemical hapten exposure (dated by TCRdb to the early 2020s). In terms of the full investigation: For sensitization, 2% DPC in acetone was applied to a roughly 2 cm by roughly 2 cm area of upper inner arm skin. Weekly therapeutic DPC doses were additionally applied to the scalp of patients throughout the approximately 23-week study period. Patch testing was done on the upper back using Finn chambers containing 0.01% DPC, and results were scored after 6 days according to International Contact Dermatitis Research Group standards. Most of the patients in the cohort were female, and the cohort covered alopecia areata with under or over 50% scalp involvement, alopecia totalis and alopecia universalis. The libraries were sequenced as a pool, and the TCR yield per sample differed mostly because of small variations in library volumes within the pool. This study followed changes in the peripheral blood TCR repertoire in vivo during primary and secondary sensitization of alopecia patients to the hapten diphenylcyclopropenone (DPC). Patient blood was sampled pre-sensitization (week 0) and at 2, 6 and about 24 weeks after DPC sensitization. Blood for TCR sequencing was provided by twenty-nine alopecia patients at one to four time points (pre-sensitization, 2, 6 and 24 weeks). Summary of the overall study and its limitations: Significantly more large CDR3 similarity clusters were formed by expanded TCRs than by pre-sensitization or healthy control sets, consistent with antigen-driven responses. Patch test score correlated positively with the number of PT1 expanded TCRs, reaching significance at thresholds 8, 16 and 32 but not at 4. DPC sensitization did not change the number of TCRs with a frequency above 1 in 1000, and there was no evidence of changes in global repertoire structure. After repeated subsampling, changes were observed in the strength of the expansion versus patch-test correlation and in the threshold at which the correlation became significant. Because every patient had alopecia, a presumed autoimmune disease, the patients' immune response might differ from that of healthy individuals.

What this sample's time point label stands for: patch test 3, about 24 weeks after DPC sensitization. The treatment or condition label, read with the paper, signifies: therapeutic diphenylcyclopropenone sensitization with weekly scalp DPC. At every patch-test visit, the blood draw took place before the patch test was put on. Eligible patients were aged 18 to 70, diagnosed with alopecia, deemed suitable for DPC therapy, and excluded if pregnant. Total RNA was isolated from unfractionated whole blood collected in Tempus Blood RNA tubes. The CDR3, from cysteine to phenylalanine, totals 12 residues. Of the read, only the CDR3 DNA is kept; its 36 bases are in frame from base 1. From the germline V gene, CDR1 is SGHTA and CDR2 is FQGNSA. V lost 0 bases and J lost 2 bases; the stretch between them is 1 base long.

The sequence was collected from a woman aged 25 to 39 with alopecia areata. Some clones in this sample may be carry-over from other donors' samples. Material: whole blood, obtained in connection with sensitization to the hapten diphenylcyclopropenone (DPC). The chain links TRBV7-2 with TRBJ2-5; no D gene can be assigned with confidence. Here is the DNA: TGTGCCAGCAGCTTAGCTCAAGAGACCCAGTACTTC. It encodes CASSLAQETQYF.